This T cell receptor (beta chain) stems from a study of blood T cells in healthy people across ages. Study overall: Per two T cells, template switching captured roughly one barcoded beta molecule. Study results and caveats: There was a strong correlation between TCR beta diversity and naive T cell percentage. More naive CD4+ cells and higher diversity were found in long-lived than in aged donors. Any conclusive comparison of naive versus antigen-experienced cells was prevented by using unsorted PBMCs.

PCR was performed a second time for about 7 to 11 cycles using a sample-barcoded 5' primer and a J-beta primer mix. TCRdb reprocessed the 5' RACE reads via MiXCR and lists one record per CDR3 protein. This sample has about 1.4 million distinct CDR3 sequences, with almost 60% found just once. Comments on this clonotype: Its antigen is still unknown.

This clonotype was obtained from a man between 18 and 35 years old in good health. Input material: blood.

In DNA form, the CDR3 reads TGTGCCAGCAGTTATATGCTCCAGGCAGCGAACCGGGGGGAGCAGTTCTTC. Its translation: CASSYMLQAANRGEQFF. The rearrangement uses TRBV6-6 and TRBJ2-1, with D perhaps matching TRBD2 (6 bases). V lost 3 bases and J lost 10, with 25 bases in between. The CDR3 is made up of 17 amino acids. Germline V gene data show CDR1 as MNHNY and CDR2 as SVGAGI (reference sequence).